This record looks at one T cell receptor (beta chain) sequence and its context. Its specificity is unknown. The CDR3 consists of 12 residues. CDR1 is MGHRA and CDR2 is YSYEKL in the germline V gene. J lost 11 bases, V lost 3 bases, and 4 bases had no gene match. The data belong to a study of T cell responses to AZD1222 COVID-19 vaccine. Study-wide results and limits: Without day 14 samples, only post-peak T cell repertoires were studied. Across spike, vaccine-associated CD4 TCRs were found, dominant at 160-218 and 743-854. Reportedly, close to half of spike-specific TCRs are directed against unmutated variant regions. Spike-specific TCR breadth and depth both grew after two AZD1222 doses.

Sequenced by immunoSEQ multiplex PCR; TCRdb stores in-frame clones only, minus some. The repertoire includes about 130,000 clones, just under 95% of them detected once, and 6.6% sits in the top ten. The material sequenced was peripheral blood, taken on day 0 of AZD1222 vaccination. The chain couples TRBV4-1 to TRBJ1-1, with TRBD1 matching over 9 bases. This TCR came from an adult in good health. The CDR3 nucleotides read TGCGCCAGCAGCCATGGGGACAGGGTTGCTTTCTTT. It specifies CASSHGDRVAFF.